The 23 T cell receptor beta chains below all came from one sample that was sequenced in a study of shared clonotypes between healthy human individuals. Method: immunoSEQ multiplex PCR; TCRdb's copy keeps in-frame clones and lacks some. The sample holds about 2.4 million clones, 80% to 95% seen once. Sequences were obtained from naive CD4+ T cells from PBMCs. Noted subset: CD45RA+ positively selected. These receptor sequences come from a man between 18 and 29 years old in good health. Some clones in this sample may be carry-over from other donors' samples.

J is TRBJ2-5 and V is TRBV5-1, with D tentatively TRBD1 or TRBD2 (6 bases each). The CDR3 runs to 17 residues. Germline CDR1 and CDR2: SGHRS and YFSETQ. Trimming stripped 4 bases from V and 1 base from J, with 20 bases between. DNA of the CDR3: TGCGCCAGCAGCCCGGGGGCTAGCGAGAGATCCCAAGAGACCCAGTACTTC. Amino acids: CASSPGASERSQETQYF.

The V call is TRBV5-1, the J call TRBJ2-1; either TRBD1 or TRBD2 may fit D (6 bases each). This CDR3 has 15 amino acids. Germline CDR1 reads SGHRS; CDR2 reads YFSETQ. V lost 1 base to trimming and J lost 0 bases, with 8 bases between them. CDR3 DNA sequence: TGCGCCAGCAGCTTGCCGGGGGCCTCCTACAATGAGCAGTTCTTC. Residues: CASSLPGASYNEQFF.

The V gene is TRBV4-3, the J gene TRBJ2-6; 10 bases are shared with TRBD2. CDR3 length: 18 amino acids. With 1 base clipped from V and 0 bases from J, the junction kept 3 bases outside the gene matches. Germline-derived CDR1 and CDR2 are LGHNA and YSLEER. The DNA for the CDR3 is TGCGCCAGCAGCCAAGGAGCTAGCGGGAGCTCTGGGGCCAACGTCCTGACTTTC. It is translated as CASSQGASGSSGANVLTF.

CDR3 sequence (DNA): TGTGCCAGCTCCAACGCCAGGGGGCGTAATCAGCCCCAGCATTTT. Protein sequence: CASSNARGRNQPQHF. The chain uses TRBV6-1 and TRBJ1-5, with 8 bases identical to TRBD1. The germline V gene encodes CDR1 MNHNS and CDR2 SASEGT. The CDR3 covers 15 residues. V lost 8 bases and J lost 4; bases outside the gene matches: 10.

About this clone itself: In the same sample, other DNA sequences code for this CDR3. The V gene is TRBV28, the J gene TRBJ2-7; D not resolved. CDR1 and CDR2 (germline): MDHEN, SYDVKM. The CDR3 runs 11 residues. With 2 bases removed from V and 7 bases from J, the gap between germline ends came to 6 bases. The CDR3 protein is CASSLTLEQYF. The CDR3 DNA sequence: TGTGCCAGCAGTTTAACGTTGGAGCAGTACTTC.

Concerning this clone: Other nucleotide sequences in the sample specify the same CDR3. The chain joins TRBV5-1 to TRBJ2-3; D is undetermined. The CDR3 is made up of 14 amino acids. Trimming stripped 2 bases from V and 0 bases from J, with 7 bases between. Germline CDR1 reads SGHRS; CDR2 reads YFSETQ. This CDR3 is CASSFKPSTDTQYF. In nucleotides, the CDR3 is TGCGCCAGCAGCTTCAAGCCTAGCACAGATACGCAGTATTTT.

The rearrangement joins TRBV10-1 to TRBJ2-3; 7 positions match TRBD2. Trimming cost V 6 bases and J 7 bases; bases outside gene matches: 10. CDR1 WNHNN and CDR2 SYGVQD come from the germline V gene (reference sequence). CDR3 length: 14 residues. The CDR3 DNA follows: TGCGCCAGCAGCAAGGCGGGAGAGGGGAATACGCAGTATTTT. Protein: CASSKAGEGNTQYF.

The V call is TRBV21-1, the J call TRBJ2-7; the table's D gene call, TRBD2, was not cross checked with the DNA. TRBV21-1 is classified as a pseudogene. The CDR3 covers 18 residues. Here the CDR3 reads CASSRRRPRAGWQDEQYF. CDR3 DNA sequence: TGTGCCAGCAGCCGAAGGAGGCCTCGGGCAGGTTGGCAAGACGAGCAGTACTTC.

The chain recombines TRBV5-1 with TRBJ2-3, with D perhaps TRBD1 (6 bases). Germline CDR1 is SGHRS and CDR2 is YFSETQ. This CDR3 region has 14 residues. Trimming removed 7 bases from V and 2 bases from J, with 14 bases in between. The CDR3 protein is CASANRAPTDTQYF. Written as DNA, the CDR3 is TGCGCCAGCGCAAACAGGGCCCCCACAGATACGCAGTATTTT.

This chain links TRBV18 with TRBJ1-3; D gene uncertain. The CDR3 extends over 16 amino acids. Trimming pared 3 bases from V and 1 base from J, leaving 13 bases between. The germline V gene encodes CDR1 KGHSH and CDR2 LQKENI. The CDR3 nucleotides are TGTGCCAGCTCACCGTCCGGGAGTCTGTCTGGAAACACCATATATTTT. Amino acids: CASSPSGSLSGNTIYF.

The rearrangement joins TRBV7-9 to TRBJ2-5; possible D gene TRBD2, 6 bases. In germline, CDR1 is SEHNR, CDR2 FQNEAQ (reference sequence). The CDR3 length is 15 residues. Trimming removed 5 bases at V and 0 bases at J, with 13 bases between. CDR3 DNA: TGTGCCAGCAGCCCCTCGGGGGATTACCAAGAGACCCAGTACTTC. Translated: CASSPSGDYQETQYF.

The rearrangement links TRBV15 to TRBJ2-7, with 7 bases that match TRBD1. This CDR3 has 18 amino acids. CDR1 is LNHNV, CDR2 YYDKDF, per germline (reference sequence). Germline trimming cut 0 bases from V and 5 bases from J; bases unmatched to any gene: 16. In DNA, the CDR3 is TGTGCCACCAGCAGAGAACACCCGGGAACAGGGGTCGGAGACGAGCAGTACTTC. It codes for CATSREHPGTGVGDEQYF.

The rearrangement links TRBV5-4 to TRBJ1-2; 9 bases agree with TRBD1. Germline V lookup: CDR1 SGHNT, CDR2 YYREEE (reference sequence). J gave up 4 bases and V 7 bases, and 8 bases lay outside the gene matches. The CDR3 runs 14 residues. CDR3 nucleotides: TGTGCCAGCCAACGGGACAGGGATGGCTATGGCTACACCTTC. As protein: CASQRDRDGYGYTF. Based on the CDR3 plus reference TRBV5-4 and TRBJ1-2, the full variable domain is ETGVTQSPTHLIKTRGQQVTLRCSSQSGHNTVSWYQQALGQGPQFIFQYYREEENGRGNFPPRFSGLQFPNYSSELNVNALELDDSALYLCASQRDRDGYGYTFGSGTRLTVV.

A remark on this clone: Other DNA sequences in the same sample also yield this CDR3. The chain recombines TRBV5-1 with TRBJ2-5, with D perhaps assigned TRBD1 or TRBD2 (5 bases each). Looked up from germline, CDR1 is SGHRS and CDR2 is YFSETQ. V was clipped by 0 bases and J by 5 bases, with 11 bases between them. The CDR3 has 14 residues. The CDR3 sequence: CASSLVGGRETQYF. The CDR3 DNA is TGCGCCAGCAGCTTGGTTGGGGGTCGGGAGACCCAGTACTTC.

Concerning this clone: Other nucleotide sequences from this sample produce the same CDR3. The chain employs TRBV2 and TRBJ2-7, with D perhaps matching TRBD1 (5 bases). Germline lookup yields CDR1 SNHLY and CDR2 FYNNEI. V dropped 4 bases and J dropped 1 base, with 5 bases sitting between them. The CDR3 length is 12 residues. The CDR3, as DNA: TGTGCCAGCAGTGGACAGTCCTACGAGCAGTACTTC. It specifies CASSGQSYEQYF.

The genes are TRBV29-1 and TRBJ2-1, with a weak D call TRBD1 (6 bases). Trimming cost V 5 bases and J 6 bases, with 11 bases left between them. This CDR3 contains 12 residues. Germline lookup yields CDR1 SQVTM and CDR2 ANQGSEA. The CDR3 reads CSVRRGFNEQFF. The CDR3 DNA sequence: TGCAGCGTTCGTAGGGGGTTCAATGAGCAGTTCTTC.

Worth noting for this clone: Other DNA sequences of this sample code for an identical CDR3. The V and J genes are TRBV5-1 and TRBJ1-1, with a tentative D call TRBD1 (5 bases). The CDR3 totals 14 residues. CDR1 is SGHRS, CDR2 YFSETQ, per germline. Trimming cost V 4 bases and J 3 bases, with 13 bases left between them. As DNA, the CDR3 is TGCGCCAGCAGCCTGGCCGGGGCCGACACTGAAGCTTTCTTT. Its protein product is CASSLAGADTEAFF.

The V call is TRBV14, the J call TRBJ2-2; D possibly uses TRBD1 or TRBD2 (6 bases each). This CDR3 has 16 amino acids. V was trimmed by 4 bases and J by 5 bases, leaving 17 bases between them. Per the germline V gene, CDR1 is SGHDN and CDR2 is FVKESK. The CDR3 sequence is CASSLRPGDRTGELFF. The CDR3 DNA reads as TGTGCCAGCAGCCTCCGCCCGGGAGACAGGACCGGGGAGCTGTTTTTT.

In its sample, this clone was seen once. This chain links TRBV7-2 with TRBJ2-5; D is perhaps TRBD1 or TRBD2 (5 bases each). The CDR3 runs to 16 residues. V dropped 1 base and J dropped 1 base, with 13 bases sitting between them. Per germline, CDR1 SGHTA and CDR2 FQGNSA. The DNA for the CDR3 is TGTGCCAGCAGCTTAGTCCGGATGAGGGGCCAAGAGACCCAGTACTTC. This gives the protein CASSLVRMRGQETQYF.

The chain combines TRBV11-2 with TRBJ2-1; tentatively, D is TRBD2 (5 bases). Germline V gene sequence: CDR1 SGHAT, CDR2 FQNNGV. Trimming took off 1 base at V and 4 bases at J, with 14 bases between the two ends. This CDR3 spans 16 amino acids. CDR3 nucleotides: TGTGCCAGCAGCTTAGGGTTGGCTAGCCGGTACAATGAGCAGTTCTTC. The encoded protein is CASSLGLASRYNEQFF.

V usage is TRBV6-6 and J usage is TRBJ2-1, with D possibly TRBD2 on 6 matching bases. Trimming pared 1 base from V and 8 bases from J, leaving 12 bases between. CDR1 is MNHNY, CDR2 SVGAGI, per germline (reference sequence). The CDR3 extends over 14 amino acids. The CDR3 DNA is TGTGCCAGCAGTTACTTGAGCGGAGGGGATGAGCAGTTCTTC. Amino acid sequence: CASSYLSGGDEQFF.

This chain uses TRBV6-1 with TRBJ1-2; unclear D gene. The germline V gene encodes CDR1 MNHNS and CDR2 SASEGT. The V end lost 3 bases, the J end lost 5 bases, and 10 bases lay between the germline ends. The CDR3 contains 13 residues. DNA for the CDR3: TGTGCCAGCAGTGAGCCCCCGGATTATGGCTACACCTTC. Protein product: CASSEPPDYGYTF.

This clone appeared a few times. Other nucleotide sequences in the sample specify the same CDR3. This chain joins TRBV29-1 and TRBJ1-1; 9 bases are a match to TRBD1. Germline lookup yields CDR1 SQVTM and CDR2 ANQGSEA. Losses at the gene ends were 3 bases for V and 3 bases for J; bases not matched to a gene: 2. CDR3 size: 13 residues. CDR3 in DNA: TGCAGCGTTGAGGGACAGGGCGACACTGAAGCTTTCTTT. It translates to CSVEGQGDTEAFF.